This TCR beta chain was identified during a study of blood T cell repertoires in COVID-19. Profiled with immunoSEQ multiplex PCR; TCRdb holds only in-frame clones, not every one. This sample has about 100,000 clones; approximately 88% occur once, and the top ten carry roughly 2.3%. Trimming pared 2 bases from V and 1 base from J, leaving 3 bases between. There are 13 residues in the CDR3. The germline V gene encodes CDR1 SGHTA and CDR2 FQGTGA. The clonotype was recovered from a human donor in a cohort sampled during active COVID-19. The sequenced sample consisted of peripheral blood. The rearrangement links TRBV7-3 to TRBJ1-5; no firm D call. Written as DNA, the CDR3 is TGTGCCAGCAGCTTAGAGAGCAATCAGCCCCAGCATTTT. It encodes CASSLESNQPQHF.